This T cell receptor (beta chain) is from a study of PD-1 blockade in classical Hodgkin lymphoma. Trimming pared 1 base from V and 4 bases from J, leaving 14 bases between. The CDR3 has 15 amino acids. Germline CDR1 MGHRA, CDR2 YSYEKL. Libraries were prepared by immunoSEQ multiplex PCR; TCRdb keeps only in-frame clonotypes and omits some of them. Among about 98,000 clones, approximately 92% were seen once, and the ten largest hold roughly 3%. In regard to this clone: Its antigen is not identified.

Relapse after autologous stem cell transplantation occurred in every patient, and brentuximab vedotin exposure varied. Findings and caveats of the study: Patients who responded completely had about the same baseline diversity as newly diagnosed patients. Compared with baseline, CD4+ but not CD8+ TCR diversity had risen significantly by C4D1.

The chain has TRBV4-1 and TRBJ2-7; unclear D gene. This receptor was identified in a human donor with classical Hodgkin lymphoma. This specimen was peripheral blood mononuclear cells (PBMCs), taken at baseline. This CDR3 is CASSQAGTTLYEQYF. CDR3 DNA: TGCGCCAGCAGCCAAGCCGGCACCACTCTTTACGAGCAGTACTTC.